Following are 4 T cell receptor beta chains from one sample sequenced in a study of T cell clonotyping in hematopoietic cell transplantation. Time point defined: recipient sample about 28 days before transplant, after cytoreduction. The protocol was immunoSEQ multiplex PCR, while the TCRdb copy is restricted to in-frame clones and leaves out a portion. This sample has some 28,000 clones, with more than 65% found just once. The specimen comprised peripheral blood mononuclear cells, sampled before stem cell transplant. These receptors came from a man between 40 and 49 years old with acute myeloid leukemia. Some clones in this sample may be carry-over from other donors' samples.

This clone was observed once. The V and J genes are TRBV5-4 and TRBJ1-2; no clear D gene. The V gene's germline CDR1 is SGHNT and CDR2 YYREEE (reference sequence). Deletions cut 4 bases from V and 7 bases from J, with 17 bases between. This CDR3 has 14 residues. The CDR3 protein is CASSPDSKGFGYTF. The CDR3 DNA follows: TGTGCCAGCAGCCCCGACTCGAAGGGTTTTGGCTACACCTTC. The full variable domain, with the rest looked up from reference TRBV5-4 and TRBJ1-2, is ETGVTQSPTHLIKTRGQQVTLRCSSQSGHNTVSWYQQALGQGPQFIFQYYREEENGRGNFPPRFSGLQFPNYSSELNVNALELDDSALYLCASSPDSKGFGYTFGSGTRLTVV.

This clone is a singleton in its sample. V gene TRBV10-1 combines with J gene TRBJ2-5; weak D call: TRBD2 (6 bases). The V end was cut by 3 bases, the J end by 5 bases, with 13 bases between. The germline gives CDR1 WNHNN, CDR2 SYGVQD (reference sequence). This CDR3 region has 14 residues. The CDR3 spells CASSDGGSLETQYF. The DNA for the CDR3 is TGCGCCAGCAGTGACGGGGGTTCTTTGGAGACCCAGTACTTC.

The chain couples TRBV27 to TRBJ2-1, with D perhaps matching TRBD1 or TRBD2 (7 bases each). There are 15 residues in the CDR3. Trimming took 7 bases from V and 8 from J, leaving 21 bases between them. CDR1 is MNHEY and CDR2 is SMNVEV in the germline V gene (reference sequence). The DNA for the CDR3 is TGTGCCAGCACCCCAGGGGGGGACCTCATCGATGAGCAGTTCTTC. The encoded protein is CASTPGGDLIDEQFF.

The chain uses TRBV11-2 and TRBJ2-7; 9 bases are a match to TRBD2. V shed 2 bases, J shed 4 bases, and the junction held 3 bases outside the gene matches. The germline CDR1 and CDR2 sequences are SGHAT and FQNNGV. CDR3 length equals 14 residues. The CDR3 protein is CASSLSSGTYEQYF. CDR3 bases: TGTGCCAGCAGCTTATCTAGCGGGACATACGAGCAGTACTTC. Full variable domain (remainder filled in from reference TRBV11-2 and TRBJ2-7): EAGVAQSPRYKIIEKRQSVAFWCNPISGHATLYWYQQILGQGPKLLIQFQNNGVVDDSQLPKDRFSAERLKGVDSTLKIQPAKLEDSAVYLCASSLSSGTYEQYFGPGTRLTVT.